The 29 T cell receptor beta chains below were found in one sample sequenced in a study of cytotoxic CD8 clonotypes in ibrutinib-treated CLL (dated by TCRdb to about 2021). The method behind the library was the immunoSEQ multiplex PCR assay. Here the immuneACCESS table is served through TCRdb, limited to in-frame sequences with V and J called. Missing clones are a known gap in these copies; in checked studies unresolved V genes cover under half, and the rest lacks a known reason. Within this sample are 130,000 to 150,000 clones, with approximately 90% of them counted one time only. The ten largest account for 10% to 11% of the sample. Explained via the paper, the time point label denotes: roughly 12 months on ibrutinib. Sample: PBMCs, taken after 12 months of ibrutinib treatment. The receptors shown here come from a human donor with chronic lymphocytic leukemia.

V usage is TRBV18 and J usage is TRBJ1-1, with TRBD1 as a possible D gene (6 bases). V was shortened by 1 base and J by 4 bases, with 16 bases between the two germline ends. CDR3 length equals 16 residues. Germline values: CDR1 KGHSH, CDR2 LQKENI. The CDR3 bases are TGTGCCAGCTCACCACGGGACAACCTCGGGGGCACTGAAGCTTTCTTT. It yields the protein CASSPRDNLGGTEAFF.

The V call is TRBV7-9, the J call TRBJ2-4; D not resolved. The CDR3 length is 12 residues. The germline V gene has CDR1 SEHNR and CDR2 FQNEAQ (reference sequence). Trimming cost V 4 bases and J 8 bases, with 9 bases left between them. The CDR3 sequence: CASSSNWDIQYF. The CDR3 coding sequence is TGTGCCAGCAGCTCCAATTGGGACATTCAGTACTTC.

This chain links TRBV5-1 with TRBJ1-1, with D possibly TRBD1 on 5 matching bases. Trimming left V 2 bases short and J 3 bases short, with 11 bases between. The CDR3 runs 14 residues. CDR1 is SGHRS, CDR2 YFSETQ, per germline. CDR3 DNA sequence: TGCGCCAGCAGCTTCAGGGACGTGTACACTGAAGCTTTCTTT. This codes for CASSFRDVYTEAFF.

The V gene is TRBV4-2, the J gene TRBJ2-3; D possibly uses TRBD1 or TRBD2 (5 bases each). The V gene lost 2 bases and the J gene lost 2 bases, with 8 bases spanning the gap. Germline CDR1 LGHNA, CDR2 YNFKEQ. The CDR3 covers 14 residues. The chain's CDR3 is CASSQPGTTDTQYF. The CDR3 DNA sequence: TGTGCCAGCAGCCAACCAGGGACCACAGATACGCAGTATTTT.

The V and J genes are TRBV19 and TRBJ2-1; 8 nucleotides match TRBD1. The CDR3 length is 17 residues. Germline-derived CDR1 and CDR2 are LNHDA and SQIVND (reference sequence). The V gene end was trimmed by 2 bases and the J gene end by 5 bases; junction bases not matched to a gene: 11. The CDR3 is CASSITRGLPPDNEQFF. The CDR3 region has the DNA TGTGCCAGTAGTATAACCAGGGGGCTTCCCCCTGACAATGAGCAGTTCTTC.

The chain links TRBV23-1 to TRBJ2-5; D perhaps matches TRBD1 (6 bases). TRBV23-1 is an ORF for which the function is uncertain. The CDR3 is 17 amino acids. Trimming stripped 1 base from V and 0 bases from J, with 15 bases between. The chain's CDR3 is CASSQYGAGANQETQYF. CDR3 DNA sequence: TGCGCCAGCAGTCAATATGGGGCAGGGGCCAACCAAGAGACCCAGTACTTC.

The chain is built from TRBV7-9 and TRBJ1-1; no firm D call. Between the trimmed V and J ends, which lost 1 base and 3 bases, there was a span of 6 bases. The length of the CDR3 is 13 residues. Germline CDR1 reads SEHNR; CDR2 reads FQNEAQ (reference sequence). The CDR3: CASSLVPDTEAFF. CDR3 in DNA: TGTGCCAGCAGCTTAGTGCCAGACACTGAAGCTTTCTTT.

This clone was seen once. The CDR3 region is CASSSGQRPQGSYNEQFF. DNA for the CDR3: TGTGCCAGCAGTTCGGGACAGCGGCCGCAGGGGTCCTACAATGAGCAGTTCTTC. This rearrangement joins TRBV27 to TRBJ2-1; 7 bases match TRBD1. Germline V gene sequence: CDR1 MNHEY, CDR2 SMNVEV (reference sequence). There are 18 residues in the CDR3. Losses at the gene ends were 4 bases for V and 1 base for J; bases not matched to a gene: 13.

The CDR3 reads CASSPAPSGDAEQYF. CDR3 DNA sequence: TGTGCCAGCAGTCCTGCCCCATCGGGAGATGCCGAGCAGTACTTC. The chain joins TRBV28 to TRBJ2-7; tentative D call: TRBD2 (6 bases). Trimming stripped 5 bases from V and 6 bases from J, with 20 bases between. This CDR3 is 15 amino acids long. Germline loops: CDR1 MDHEN, CDR2 SYDVKM.

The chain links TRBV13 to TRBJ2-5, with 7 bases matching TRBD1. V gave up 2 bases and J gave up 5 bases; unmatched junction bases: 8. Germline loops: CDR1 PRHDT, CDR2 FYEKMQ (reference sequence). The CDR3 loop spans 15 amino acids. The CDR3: CASSLPLSRGETQYF. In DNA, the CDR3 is TGTGCCAGCAGCTTACCATTATCCAGGGGGGAGACCCAGTACTTC.

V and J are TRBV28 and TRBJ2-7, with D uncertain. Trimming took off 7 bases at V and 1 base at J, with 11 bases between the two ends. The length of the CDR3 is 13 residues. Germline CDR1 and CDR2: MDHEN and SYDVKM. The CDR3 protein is CASTLETSYEQYF. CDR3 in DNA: TGTGCCAGCACCCTGGAGACTTCCTACGAGCAGTACTTC.

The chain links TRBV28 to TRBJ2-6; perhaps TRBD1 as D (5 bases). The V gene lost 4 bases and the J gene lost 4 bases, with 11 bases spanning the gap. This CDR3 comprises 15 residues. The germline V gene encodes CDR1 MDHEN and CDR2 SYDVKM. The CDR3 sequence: CASSSQGPGANVLTF. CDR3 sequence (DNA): TGTGCCAGCAGTTCTCAGGGTCCCGGGGCCAACGTCCTGACTTTC. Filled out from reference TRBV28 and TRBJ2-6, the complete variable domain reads DVKVTQSSRYLVKRTGEKVFLECVQDMDHENMFWYRQDPGLGLRLIYFSYDVKMKEKGDIPEGYSVSREKKERFSLILESASTNQTSMYLCASSSQGPGANVLTFGAGSRLTVL.

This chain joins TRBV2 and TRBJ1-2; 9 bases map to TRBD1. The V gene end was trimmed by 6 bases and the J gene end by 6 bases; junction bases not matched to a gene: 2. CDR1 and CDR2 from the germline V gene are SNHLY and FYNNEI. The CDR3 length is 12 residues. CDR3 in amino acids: CASSGQGNGYTF. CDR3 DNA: TGTGCCAGCAGCGGACAGGGGAATGGCTACACCTTC.

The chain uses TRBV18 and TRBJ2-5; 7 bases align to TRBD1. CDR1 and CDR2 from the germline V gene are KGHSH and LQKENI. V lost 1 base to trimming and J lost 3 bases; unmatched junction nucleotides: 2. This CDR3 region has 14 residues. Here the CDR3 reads CASSPQGGEETQYF. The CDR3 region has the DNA TGTGCCAGCTCACCACAAGGGGGCGAAGAGACCCAGTACTTC.

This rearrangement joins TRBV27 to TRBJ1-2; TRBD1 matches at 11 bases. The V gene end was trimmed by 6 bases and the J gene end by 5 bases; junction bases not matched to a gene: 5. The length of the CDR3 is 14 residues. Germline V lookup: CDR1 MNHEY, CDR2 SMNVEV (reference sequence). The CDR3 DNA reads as TGTGCCAGCAGATCCGGGACAGGGGGGTATGGCTACACCTTC. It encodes CASRSGTGGYGYTF.

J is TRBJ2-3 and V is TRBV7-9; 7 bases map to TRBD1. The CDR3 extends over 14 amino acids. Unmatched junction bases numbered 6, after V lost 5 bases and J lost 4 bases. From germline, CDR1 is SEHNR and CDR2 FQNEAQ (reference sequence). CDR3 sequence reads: CASSLSQGSDTQYF. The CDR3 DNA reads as TGTGCCAGCAGCCTCTCACAGGGGTCAGATACGCAGTATTTT.

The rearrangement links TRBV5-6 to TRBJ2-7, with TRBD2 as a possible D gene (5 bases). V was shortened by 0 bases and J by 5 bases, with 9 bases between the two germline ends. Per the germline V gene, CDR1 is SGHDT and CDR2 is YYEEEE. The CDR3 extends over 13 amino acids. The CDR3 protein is CASSLVVGNEQYF. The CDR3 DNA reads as TGTGCCAGCAGCTTGGTGGTCGGGAACGAGCAGTACTTC. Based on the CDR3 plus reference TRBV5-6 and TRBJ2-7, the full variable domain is DAGVTQSPTHLIKTRGQQVTLRCSPKSGHDTVSWYQQALGQGPQFIFQYYEEEERQRGNFPDRFSGHQFPNYSSELNVNALLLGDSALYLCASSLVVGNEQYFGPGTRLTVT.

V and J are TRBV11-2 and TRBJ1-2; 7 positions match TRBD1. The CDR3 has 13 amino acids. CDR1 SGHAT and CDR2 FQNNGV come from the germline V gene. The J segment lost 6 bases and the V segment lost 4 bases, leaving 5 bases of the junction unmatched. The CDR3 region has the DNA TGTGCCAGCAGCTCAACAGGGGTCCATGGCTACACCTTC. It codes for CASSSTGVHGYTF.

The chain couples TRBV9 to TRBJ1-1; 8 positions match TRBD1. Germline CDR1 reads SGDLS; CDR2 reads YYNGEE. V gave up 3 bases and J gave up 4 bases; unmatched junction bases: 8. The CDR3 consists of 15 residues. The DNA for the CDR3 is TGTGCCAGCAGCGCCCCCCAGGGGGCTGTCACTGAAGCTTTCTTT. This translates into CASSAPQGAVTEAFF.

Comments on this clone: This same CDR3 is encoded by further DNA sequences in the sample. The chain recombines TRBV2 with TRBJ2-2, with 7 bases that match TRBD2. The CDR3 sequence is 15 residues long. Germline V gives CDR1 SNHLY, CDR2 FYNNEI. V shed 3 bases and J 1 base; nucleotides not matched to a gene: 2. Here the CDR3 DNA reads TGTGCCAGCAGTGAGGCTAGCGGGAACACCGGGGAGCTGTTTTTT. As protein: CASSEASGNTGELFF.

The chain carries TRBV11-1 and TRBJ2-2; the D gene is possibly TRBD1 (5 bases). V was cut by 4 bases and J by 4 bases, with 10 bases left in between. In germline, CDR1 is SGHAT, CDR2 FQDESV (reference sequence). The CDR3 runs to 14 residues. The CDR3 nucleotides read TGTGCCAGCAGCTGGCAGGGTGGCACCGGGGAGCTGTTTTTT. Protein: CASSWQGGTGELFF. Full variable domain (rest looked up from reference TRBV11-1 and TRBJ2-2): EAEVAQSPRYKITEKSQAVAFWCDPISGHATLYWYRQILGQGPELLVQFQDESVVDDSQLPKDRFSAERLKGVDSTLKIQPAELGDSAMYLCASSWQGGTGELFFGEGSRLTVL.

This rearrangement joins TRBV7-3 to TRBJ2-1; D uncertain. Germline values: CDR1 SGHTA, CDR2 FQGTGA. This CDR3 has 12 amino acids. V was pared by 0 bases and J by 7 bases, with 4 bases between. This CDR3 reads CASSLTGNEQFF. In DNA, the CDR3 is TGTGCCAGCAGCTTAACCGGGAATGAGCAGTTCTTC. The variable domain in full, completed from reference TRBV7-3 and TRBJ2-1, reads GAGVSQTPSNKVTEKGKYVELRCDPISGHTALYWYRQSLGQGPEFLIYFQGTGAADDSGLPNDRFFAVRPEGSVSTLKIQRTERGDSAVYLCASSLTGNEQFFGPGTRLTVL.

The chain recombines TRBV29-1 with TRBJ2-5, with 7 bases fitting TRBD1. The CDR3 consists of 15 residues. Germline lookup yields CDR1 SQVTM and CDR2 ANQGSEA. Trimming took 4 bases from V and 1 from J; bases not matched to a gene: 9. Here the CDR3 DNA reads TGCAGCGTTGTTGGGTTACAGGGGCCCCAAGAGACCCAGTACTTC. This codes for CSVVGLQGPQETQYF.

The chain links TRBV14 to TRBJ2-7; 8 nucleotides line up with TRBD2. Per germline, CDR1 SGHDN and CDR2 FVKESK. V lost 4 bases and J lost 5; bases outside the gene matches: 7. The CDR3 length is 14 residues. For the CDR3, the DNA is TGTGCCAGCAGCCCGGGACTAGTTGGGGACGAGCAGTACTTC. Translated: CASSPGLVGDEQYF.

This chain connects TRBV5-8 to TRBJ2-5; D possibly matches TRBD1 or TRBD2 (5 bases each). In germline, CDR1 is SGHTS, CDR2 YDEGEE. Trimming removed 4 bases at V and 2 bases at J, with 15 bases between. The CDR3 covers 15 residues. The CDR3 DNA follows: TGTGCCAGCAGCCCCACTCACGGGGCACAAGAGACCCAGTACTTC. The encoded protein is CASSPTHGAQETQYF.

This chain's CDR3 is CAIRASAGDGYTF. The DNA for the CDR3 is TGTGCCATCAGGGCAAGCGCGGGGGATGGCTACACCTTC. The chain employs TRBV10-3 and TRBJ1-2, with a weak D call TRBD1 (5 bases). The CDR3 runs to 13 residues. Germline lookup yields CDR1 ENHRY and CDR2 SYGVKD. Trimming took off 6 bases at V and 6 bases at J, with 14 bases between the two ends.

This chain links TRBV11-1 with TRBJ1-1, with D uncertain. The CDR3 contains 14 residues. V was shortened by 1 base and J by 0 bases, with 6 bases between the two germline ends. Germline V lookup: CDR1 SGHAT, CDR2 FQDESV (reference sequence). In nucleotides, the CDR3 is TGTGCCAGCAGCTTAGTGGGCATGAACACTGAAGCTTTCTTT. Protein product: CASSLVGMNTEAFF.

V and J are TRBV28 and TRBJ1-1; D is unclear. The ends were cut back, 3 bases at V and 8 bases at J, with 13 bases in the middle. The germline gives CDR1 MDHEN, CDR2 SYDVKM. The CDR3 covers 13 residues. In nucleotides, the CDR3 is TGTGCCAGCAGTTTTCCAGACCCGAGGGAAGCTTTCTTT. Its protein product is CASSFPDPREAFF.

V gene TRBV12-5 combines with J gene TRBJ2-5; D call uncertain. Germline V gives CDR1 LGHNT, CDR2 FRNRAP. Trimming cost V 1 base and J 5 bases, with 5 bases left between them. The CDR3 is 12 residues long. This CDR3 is CASGLGLETQYF. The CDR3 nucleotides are TGTGCTAGTGGTTTGGGCCTTGAGACCCAGTACTTC.